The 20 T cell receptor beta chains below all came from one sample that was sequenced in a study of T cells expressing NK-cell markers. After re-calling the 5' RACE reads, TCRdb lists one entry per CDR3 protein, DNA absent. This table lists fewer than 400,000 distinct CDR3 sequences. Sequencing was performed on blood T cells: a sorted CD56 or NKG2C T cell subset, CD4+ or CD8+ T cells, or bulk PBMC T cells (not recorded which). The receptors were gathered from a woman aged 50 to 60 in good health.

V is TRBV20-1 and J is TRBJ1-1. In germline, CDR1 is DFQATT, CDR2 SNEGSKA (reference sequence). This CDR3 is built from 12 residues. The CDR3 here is CSAEAGTTEAFF.

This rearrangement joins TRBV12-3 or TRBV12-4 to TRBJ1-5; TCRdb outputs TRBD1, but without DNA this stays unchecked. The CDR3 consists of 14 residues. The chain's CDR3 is CASSSTGSFQPQHF.

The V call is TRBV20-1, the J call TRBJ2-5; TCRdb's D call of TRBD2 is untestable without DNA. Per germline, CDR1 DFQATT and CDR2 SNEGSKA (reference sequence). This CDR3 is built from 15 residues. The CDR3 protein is CSATPGTSVEETQYF.

The CDR3 sequence: CASSVEGQKAFF. The chain uses TRBV5-1 and TRBJ1-1. The CDR3 sequence is 12 residues long. Germline V gives CDR1 SGHRS, CDR2 YFSETQ.

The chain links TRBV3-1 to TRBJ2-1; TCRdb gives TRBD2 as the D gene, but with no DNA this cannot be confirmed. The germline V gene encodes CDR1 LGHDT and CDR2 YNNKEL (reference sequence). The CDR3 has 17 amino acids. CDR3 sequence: CASSRGTSGRVYNEQFF.

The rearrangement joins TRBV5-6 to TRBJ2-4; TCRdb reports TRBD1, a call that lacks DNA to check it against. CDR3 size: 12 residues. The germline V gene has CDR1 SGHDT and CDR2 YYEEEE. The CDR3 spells CASSSTENIQYF. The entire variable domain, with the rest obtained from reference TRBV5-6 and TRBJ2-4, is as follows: DAGVTQSPTHLIKTRGQQVTLRCSPKSGHDTVSWYQQALGQGPQFIFQYYEEEERQRGNFPDRFSGHQFPNYSSELNVNALLLGDSALYLCASSSTENIQYFGAGTRLSVL.

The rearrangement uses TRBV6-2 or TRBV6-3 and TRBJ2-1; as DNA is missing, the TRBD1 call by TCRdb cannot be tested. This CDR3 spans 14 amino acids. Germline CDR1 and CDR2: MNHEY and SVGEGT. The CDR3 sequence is CASRPGQSYNEQFF.

The CDR3: CAVGGVNYEQYF. The chain recombines TRBV24-1 with TRBJ2-7; checking the TCRdb D call of TRBD1 is not possible without DNA. This CDR3 region has 12 residues. Germline CDR1 reads KGHDR; CDR2 reads SFDVKD.

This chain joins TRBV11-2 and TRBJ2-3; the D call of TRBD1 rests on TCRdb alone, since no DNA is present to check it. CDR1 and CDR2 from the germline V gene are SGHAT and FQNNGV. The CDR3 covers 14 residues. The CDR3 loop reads CASSRTGWSDTQYF.

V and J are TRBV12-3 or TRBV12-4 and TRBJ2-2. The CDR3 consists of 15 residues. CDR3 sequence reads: CASSLGTGGSGELFF.

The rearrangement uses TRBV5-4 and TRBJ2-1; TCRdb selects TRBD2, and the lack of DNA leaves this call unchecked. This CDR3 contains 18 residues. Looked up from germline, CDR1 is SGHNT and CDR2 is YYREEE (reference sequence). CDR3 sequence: CASSLALLRREGRNEQFF.

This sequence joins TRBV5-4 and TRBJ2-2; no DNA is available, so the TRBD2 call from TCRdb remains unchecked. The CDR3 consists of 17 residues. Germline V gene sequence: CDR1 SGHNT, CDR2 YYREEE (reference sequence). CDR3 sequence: CASSLERGVLSTGELFF.

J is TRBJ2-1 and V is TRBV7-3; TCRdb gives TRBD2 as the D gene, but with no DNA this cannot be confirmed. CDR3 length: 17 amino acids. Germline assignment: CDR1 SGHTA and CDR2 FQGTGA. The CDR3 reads CASSLDRTSGTYNEQFF.

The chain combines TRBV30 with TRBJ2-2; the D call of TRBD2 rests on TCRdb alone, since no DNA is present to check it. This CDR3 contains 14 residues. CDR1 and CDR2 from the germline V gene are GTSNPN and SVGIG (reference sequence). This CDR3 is CAWEVAGGTGELFF.

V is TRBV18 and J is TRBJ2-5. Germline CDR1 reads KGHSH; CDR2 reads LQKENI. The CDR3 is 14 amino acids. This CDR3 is CASSPRAWGETQYF.

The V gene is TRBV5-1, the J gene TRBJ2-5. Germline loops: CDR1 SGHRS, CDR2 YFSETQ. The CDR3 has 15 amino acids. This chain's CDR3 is CASSTETIGQETQYF.

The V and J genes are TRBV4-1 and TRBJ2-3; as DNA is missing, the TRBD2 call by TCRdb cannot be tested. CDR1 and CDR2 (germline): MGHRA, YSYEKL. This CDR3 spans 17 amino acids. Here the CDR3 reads CASSQDVAGVFADTQYF.

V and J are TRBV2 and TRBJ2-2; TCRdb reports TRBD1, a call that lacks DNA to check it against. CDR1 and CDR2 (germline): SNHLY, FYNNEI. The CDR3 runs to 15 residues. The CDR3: CASSPGQYATSELFF.

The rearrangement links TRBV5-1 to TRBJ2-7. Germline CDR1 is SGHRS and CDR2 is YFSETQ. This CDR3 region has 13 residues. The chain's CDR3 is CASSRADRYEQYF.

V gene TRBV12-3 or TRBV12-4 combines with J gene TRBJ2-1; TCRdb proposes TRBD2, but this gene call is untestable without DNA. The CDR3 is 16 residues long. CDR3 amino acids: CASSLSTGRGANEQFF.